These T cell receptor beta chains were read from a single sample in a study of blood T cell repertoires in COVID-19. Repertoires were generated with immunoSEQ multiplex PCR, while TCRdb's copy carries only in-frame clones and drops some. The sample lists about 110,000 clones; nearly 80% were seen once. The sample was peripheral blood. The receptors shown here come from a woman aged 80 or over with active or convalescent COVID-19. Both conserved end residues are part of each CDR3. A D gene is named only where the DNA matches it firmly. Clone size appears in some rows only: once, few, many, or a class for an expanded clone.

j_gene: TRBJ2-7; abundance: -; d_gene: -; v_gene: TRBV5-1; CDR3nt: TGCGCCAGCAGCTTGGACAGGGTGGGAGAGCAGTACTTC; CDR3aa: CASSLDRVGEQYF
j_gene: TRBJ2-1; abundance: -; d_gene: -; v_gene: TRBV25-1; CDR3nt: TGTGCCAGCAGTGAAAGGGGGTGGTCCGATGAGCAGTTCTTC; CDR3aa: CASSERGWSDEQFF
j_gene: TRBJ1-2; abundance: -; d_gene: -; v_gene: TRBV7-2; CDR3nt: TGTGCCAGCAGCTTTTCCAAGGAGCTCAACTATGGCTACACCTTC; CDR3aa: CASSFSKELNYGYTF
j_gene: TRBJ1-1; abundance: -; d_gene: -; v_gene: TRBV5-1; CDR3nt: TGCGCCAGCAGCTACGACACTAGGAACACTGAAGCTTTCTTT; CDR3aa: CASSYDTRNTEAFF
j_gene: TRBJ2-1; abundance: -; d_gene: -; v_gene: TRBV19; CDR3nt: TGTGCCAGTAGTACCAGACCCGTTTGGGAGCGCCGAACCTCCTACAATGAGCAGTTCTTC; CDR3aa: CASSTRPVWERRTSYNEQFF
j_gene: TRBJ1-4; abundance: -; d_gene: -; v_gene: TRBV4-3; CDR3nt: TGCGCCAGCAGCCAAGCGGCCCGGGTCCATGAAAAACTGTTTTTT; CDR3aa: CASSQAARVHEKLFF
j_gene: TRBJ1-4; abundance: -; d_gene: TRBD1; v_gene: TRBV5-1; CDR3nt: TGCGCCAGCAGCAAGATAGGGACAGGGGACGAAAAACTGTTTTTT; CDR3aa: CASSKIGTGDEKLFF
j_gene: TRBJ2-3; abundance: -; d_gene: TRBD1; v_gene: TRBV5-4; CDR3nt: TGTGCCAGCAGCTCCGGACCTGGCAGGGGACGGAGACAGGGGAGAGTTACGCAGTATTTT; CDR3aa: CASSSGPGRGRRQGRVTQYF
j_gene: TRBJ1-2; abundance: -; d_gene: -; v_gene: TRBV6-1; CDR3nt: TGTGCCAGCAGTGAAGGTCGGGGATCTGACTATGGCTACACCTTC; CDR3aa: CASSEGRGSDYGYTF
j_gene: TRBJ2-1; abundance: -; d_gene: -; v_gene: TRBV9; CDR3nt: TGTGCCAGCTCAGTCCAAAGCTCCTACAATGAGCAGTTCTTC; CDR3aa: CASSVQSSYNEQFF
j_gene: TRBJ2-1; abundance: -; d_gene: -; v_gene: TRBV21-1; CDR3nt: TGTGCCAGCAGCAAAGTAGGTGGAAGCGGGGGCTCCTACAATGAGCAGTTCTTC; CDR3aa: CASSKVGGSGGSYNEQFF
j_gene: TRBJ1-1; abundance: -; d_gene: TRBD1; v_gene: TRBV15; CDR3nt: TGTGCCACCAGCAAGGGACAGATGAACACTGAAGCTTTCTTT; CDR3aa: CATSKGQMNTEAFF
j_gene: TRBJ2-5; abundance: -; d_gene: TRBD2; v_gene: TRBV7-6; CDR3nt: TGTGCCAGCAGCCTAGAATGGTTTGTGGGCGGGAGTTCCCAAGAGACCCAGTACTTC; CDR3aa: CASSLEWFVGGSSQETQYF
j_gene: TRBJ1-6; abundance: -; d_gene: TRBD1; v_gene: TRBV4-2; CDR3nt: TGTGCCAGCAGCCAAGAAATGACAGGGGGCTTACCCCTCCACTTT; CDR3aa: CASSQEMTGGLPLHF
j_gene: TRBJ2-5; abundance: -; d_gene: TRBD1; v_gene: TRBV19; CDR3nt: TGTGCCAGTAGTCAAACAGGGGAGCAAGAGACCCAGTACTTC; CDR3aa: CASSQTGEQETQYF
j_gene: TRBJ2-1; abundance: once; d_gene: TRBD2; v_gene: TRBV29-1; CDR3nt: TGCAGCGTTGAAGGGGGGACTAGTGACTCCTACAATGAGCAGTTCTTC; CDR3aa: CSVEGGTSDSYNEQFF
j_gene: TRBJ1-4; abundance: -; d_gene: -; v_gene: TRBV4-2; CDR3nt: TGTGCCAGCAGTCAAAACCCTATCGAAAAACTGTTTTTT; CDR3aa: CASSQNPIEKLFF
j_gene: TRBJ2-5; abundance: once; d_gene: TRBD1; v_gene: TRBV29-1; CDR3nt: TGCAGCGTAGTTGGGACAGGGGTCATCTTATCCCAAGAGACCCAGTACTTC; CDR3aa: CSVVGTGVILSQETQYF
j_gene: TRBJ2-7; abundance: -; d_gene: -; v_gene: TRBV5-1; CDR3nt: TGCGCCAGCAGCTTGGCGGGGGACAGAACCTACGAGCAGTACTTC; CDR3aa: CASSLAGDRTYEQYF
j_gene: TRBJ2-7; abundance: -; d_gene: TRBD2; v_gene: TRBV27; CDR3nt: TGTGCCAGCAGTTTAAAGATTGCGGGAGGGCACGAGCAGTACTTC; CDR3aa: CASSLKIAGGHEQYF
j_gene: TRBJ2-3; abundance: -; d_gene: TRBD1; v_gene: TRBV25-1; CDR3nt: TGTGCCAGCCGGGGGACAGGGTGGGGCACAGATACGCAGTATTTT; CDR3aa: CASRGTGWGTDTQYF
j_gene: TRBJ1-2; abundance: -; d_gene: -; v_gene: TRBV6-5; CDR3nt: TGTGCCAGCAGGGAGCAGGGGCTGAAAGGCTACACCTTC; CDR3aa: CASREQGLKGYTF
j_gene: TRBJ1-5; abundance: -; d_gene: -; v_gene: TRBV5-8; CDR3nt: TGTGCCAGCAGCTTGCATATGGGGGGTCAGCCCCAGCATTTT; CDR3aa: CASSLHMGGQPQHF
j_gene: TRBJ1-2; abundance: -; d_gene: -; v_gene: TRBV9; CDR3nt: TGTGCCAGCAGCGTTCAGGGGTATGGCTACACCTTC; CDR3aa: CASSVQGYGYTF
j_gene: TRBJ1-5; abundance: once; d_gene: TRBD1; v_gene: TRBV19; CDR3nt: TGTGCCAGTAGGGGGATGGGACAGGGTTCTAATCAGCCCCAGCATTTT; CDR3aa: CASRGMGQGSNQPQHF
j_gene: TRBJ2-3; abundance: -; d_gene: -; v_gene: TRBV5-1; CDR3nt: TGCGCCAGCAGCTTGTTAGCGTACACAGATACGCAGTATTTT; CDR3aa: CASSLLAYTDTQYF
j_gene: TRBJ2-5; abundance: -; d_gene: TRBD1; v_gene: TRBV18; CDR3nt: TGTGCCAGCTCACCCCGGACAGGGGGCGGAGAGACCCAGTACTTC; CDR3aa: CASSPRTGGGETQYF
j_gene: TRBJ2-3; abundance: -; d_gene: TRBD2; v_gene: TRBV5-1; CDR3nt: TGCGCCAGCAGCTTGGCTTTGAGCGGGAGTGGAGATACGCAGTATTTT; CDR3aa: CASSLALSGSGDTQYF
j_gene: TRBJ2-1; abundance: -; d_gene: -; v_gene: TRBV20-1; CDR3nt: TGCAGTGCTAGTTCGTTCACAGGGGGGGCTAGGGAGTACAATGAGCAGTTCTTC; CDR3aa: CSASSFTGGAREYNEQFF
j_gene: TRBJ1-5; abundance: few; d_gene: -; v_gene: TRBV15; CDR3nt: TGTGCCACCAGCAGACGGGGTAATCAGCCCCAGCATTTT; CDR3aa: CATSRRGNQPQHF
j_gene: TRBJ2-2; abundance: -; d_gene: -; v_gene: TRBV5-1; CDR3nt: TGCGCCAGCAGTTGGGGGGACGGGGAGCTGTTTTTT; CDR3aa: CASSWGDGELFF
j_gene: TRBJ2-1; abundance: -; d_gene: -; v_gene: TRBV7-8; CDR3nt: TGTGCCAGCAGCTTTTCCGGGAGAGGCGCCTACAATGAGCAGTTCTTC; CDR3aa: CASSFSGRGAYNEQFF
j_gene: TRBJ1-6; abundance: -; d_gene: -; v_gene: TRBV5-4; CDR3nt: TGTGCCAGCAGCGAAGTTGGAGGGGCAGGATCACCCCTCCACTTT; CDR3aa: CASSEVGGAGSPLHF
j_gene: TRBJ2-7; abundance: -; d_gene: -; v_gene: TRBV18; CDR3nt: TGTGCCAGCTCACCACGAGTCGTCTACGAGCAGTACTTC; CDR3aa: CASSPRVVYEQYF
j_gene: TRBJ2-7; abundance: few; d_gene: TRBD2; v_gene: TRBV2; CDR3nt: TGTGCCAGCAGGATAGCGGGAGGGCCCTCTGGGGAGCAGTACTTC; CDR3aa: CASRIAGGPSGEQYF
j_gene: TRBJ1-1; abundance: -; d_gene: TRBD1; v_gene: TRBV5-1; CDR3nt: TGCGCCAGCAGCTTGAGACAGGGGAACACTGAAGCTTTCTTT; CDR3aa: CASSLRQGNTEAFF
j_gene: TRBJ2-1; abundance: -; d_gene: TRBD2; v_gene: TRBV19; CDR3nt: TGTGCCAGTAGAGCGGGAGGCTCCTACAATGAGCAGTTCTTC; CDR3aa: CASRAGGSYNEQFF
j_gene: TRBJ1-4; abundance: -; d_gene: TRBD1; v_gene: TRBV3-1/TRBV3-2; CDR3nt: TGTGCCAGCAGCCAAGATAACTACAGGGGGCGTGAAAAACTGTTTTTT; CDR3aa: CASSQDNYRGREKLFF
j_gene: TRBJ1-6; abundance: -; d_gene: TRBD1; v_gene: TRBV4-2; CDR3nt: TGTGCCAGCAGCCTGACCCCGGGACAGGGTAATTCACCCCTCCACTTT; CDR3aa: CASSLTPGQGNSPLHF
j_gene: TRBJ2-1; abundance: -; d_gene: TRBD2; v_gene: TRBV7-9; CDR3nt: TGTGCCAGCAGCTTAGTCCTAGCGGACAATGAGCAGTTCTTC; CDR3aa: CASSLVLADNEQFF